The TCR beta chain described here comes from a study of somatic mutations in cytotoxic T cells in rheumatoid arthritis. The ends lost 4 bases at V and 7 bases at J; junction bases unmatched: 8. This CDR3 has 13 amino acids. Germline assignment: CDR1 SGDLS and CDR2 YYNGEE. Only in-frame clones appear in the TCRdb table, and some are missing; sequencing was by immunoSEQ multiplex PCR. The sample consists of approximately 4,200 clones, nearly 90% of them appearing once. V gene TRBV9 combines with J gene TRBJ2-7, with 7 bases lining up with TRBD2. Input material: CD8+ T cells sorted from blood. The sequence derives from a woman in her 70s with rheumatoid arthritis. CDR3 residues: CASSLAPAGEQYF. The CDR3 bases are TGTGCCAGCAGCTTGGCCCCAGCGGGAGAGCAGTACTTC.